This T cell receptor beta chain comes out of a study of T cells in Graves' hyperthyroidism and ophthalmopathy. RNA transcripts served as the template for amplifying TCR beta CDR3 regions. A first-round RT-PCR of the TCR CDR3 used the HTBI primer set. MiXCR, applied by TCRdb to the multiplex PCR reads, yields one record per CDR3 protein. The table lists hundreds of thousands of distinct CDR3 sequences, about 45% of them singletons. Trimming shortened V by 8 bases and J by 1 base, and 14 bases separated the two germline ends. The CDR3 totals 13 residues. Germline values: CDR1 SQVTM, CDR2 ANQGSEA. This clonotype was recorded many times. Patients aged 18 to 65 had newly diagnosed hyperthyroidism lasting under 2 months. Every diagnosis used clinical symptoms, serum thyroxine and TRAb, thyroid ultrasound and orbital computed tomography.

This sequence joins TRBV29-1 and TRBJ1-1; D gene uncertain. The clonotype originates from a woman between 18 and 30 years old with Graves' hyperthyroidism. The sample was peripheral blood or thyroid tissue (not recorded which). CDR3 loop: CSSTGVTNTEAFF. The CDR3, as DNA: TGCAGCTCGACCGGGGTGACGAACACTGAAGCTTTCTTT.